The T cell receptor (beta chain) described here comes from a study of CD8 T cells in Susac syndrome. TEMRA cells were FACS-enriched and CD8+ and CD4+ T cells negatively isolated. With random hexamers, reverse transcription was performed on about 0.5 to 1 ug of RNA. TCRdb independently ran MiXCR on the immunoSEQ multiplex PCR reads; one entry per CDR3 protein. The sample contains 150,000 to 200,000 distinct CDR3 sequences, 94% of which appear only once. This CDR3 spans 14 amino acids. Between the trimmed V and J ends, which lost 3 bases and 8 bases, there was a span of 14 bases. CDR1 and CDR2 (germline): SEHNR, FQNEAQ (reference sequence). Only one count was recorded for this clonotype.

The V call is TRBV7-9, the J call TRBJ2-1; the D gene is possibly TRBD2 (6 bases). The sequence was collected from a human donor with multiple sclerosis. The source material was CD4+ T cells from PBMCs. DNA for the CDR3: TGTGCCAGCAGCTTGGCCGGGGGTTTCGATGAGCAGTTCTTC. Protein: CASSLAGGFDEQFF.